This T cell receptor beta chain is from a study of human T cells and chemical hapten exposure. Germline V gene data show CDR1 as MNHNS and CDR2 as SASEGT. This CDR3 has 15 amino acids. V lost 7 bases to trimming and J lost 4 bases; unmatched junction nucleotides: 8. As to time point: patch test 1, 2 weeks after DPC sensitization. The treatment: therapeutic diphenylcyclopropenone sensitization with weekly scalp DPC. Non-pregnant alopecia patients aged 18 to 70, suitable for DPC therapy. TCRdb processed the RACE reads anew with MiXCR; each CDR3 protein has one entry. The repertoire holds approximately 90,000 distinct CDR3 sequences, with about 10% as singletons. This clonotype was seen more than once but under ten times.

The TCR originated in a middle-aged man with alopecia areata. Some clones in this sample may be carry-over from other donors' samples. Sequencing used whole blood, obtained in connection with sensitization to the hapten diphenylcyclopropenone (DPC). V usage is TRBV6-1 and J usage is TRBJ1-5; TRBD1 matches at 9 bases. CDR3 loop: CASTLPGQGNQPQHF. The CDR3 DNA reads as TGTGCCAGCACCTTACCGGGACAGGGAAATCAGCCCCAGCATTTT.